This passage covers 3 T cell receptor beta chains from one sample sequenced in a study of blood T cell repertoires in COVID-19. Measured with immunoSEQ multiplex PCR; TCRdb has only the in-frame clones, and not every one. The sample lists under 200,000 clones, around 90% occurring once. The sequenced sample was peripheral blood. These receptors were collected from a man over 45 with acute or convalescent COVID-19.

The chain links TRBV9 to TRBJ1-6; 7 bases line up with TRBD1. This CDR3 is built from 15 residues. Germline lookup yields CDR1 SGDLS and CDR2 YYNGEE. V lost 3 bases, J lost 7 bases, and 7 bases stayed unmatched. CDR3 coding DNA: TGTGCCAGCAGCGCCGGGACAGTAGGGAATTCACCCCTCCACTTT. Amino acids: CASSAGTVGNSPLHF.

The rearrangement links TRBV10-3 to TRBJ2-4, with D maybe TRBD1 (6 bases). Germline V lookup: CDR1 ENHRY, CDR2 SYGVKD. The CDR3 totals 13 residues. Trimming removed 4 bases at V and 9 bases at J, with 13 bases between. This CDR3 reads CAISGVQGGIQYF. Written as DNA, the CDR3 is TGTGCCATCAGTGGGGTACAGGGTGGCATTCAGTACTTC.

The sample holds one count of this clone. The rearrangement links TRBV11-3 to TRBJ2-1, with D maybe TRBD2 (7 bases). The length of the CDR3 is 15 residues. V lost 5 bases to trimming and J lost 5 bases, with 16 bases between them. Germline V gene data show CDR1 as SGHNT and CDR2 as YENEEA. The CDR3 loop is CASSLRGGFDNEQFF. The CDR3 coding sequence is TGTGCCAGCAGCCTAAGGGGGGGGTTTGACAATGAGCAGTTCTTC.